This T cell receptor (beta chain) was recovered during a study of blood T cells in healthy people across ages (dated by TCRdb to about 2015). About the investigation overall: In model experiments, roughly one uniquely barcoded TCR beta cDNA molecule per two T cells was captured by template switching. Using deep sequencing normalized with unique cDNA molecular identifiers, the study measured how TCR beta repertoire diversity changes with age. The donors were divided into four age groups: young (average approximately 17 years), middle-aged (about 41), aged (around 59) and long-lived (around 80). Donors of different ages were randomly distributed across sequencing lanes to avoid experimental bias. Using the same blood draw, the study looked at two additional independent replicas of 1 million unique cDNA reads for two donors, one aged 18 to 30 and the other aged 80 or older.

This clonotype was seen only once. The specificity of this receptor is unknown. It has no much larger one-base neighbor in the sample; base qualities were not kept. Library method: 5' RACE. The sequencing machine was an Illumina HiSeq 2500. The second PCR ran for roughly 6 to 11 cycles and used a J-beta primer mix along with a sample-barcoded 5' primer. A template-switch 5' adaptor carrying 12 random nucleotides introduced a unique molecular identifier onto each TCR beta cDNA molecule. At least 3 million CDR3-containing paired-end reads were obtained from each sample. First-strand cDNA was synthesized from all RNA with the Mint cDNA synthesis kit, primed by a TRBC-specific oligonucleotide. All cDNA was treated with uracil-DNA glycosylase and then went through a first 18-cycle PCR with the universal primers M1SS and BC2_uni_R. On the study's bioinformatics: For normalization, 1 million high-quality reads, each with a distinct molecular identifier, were randomly selected from each sample. Instead of being binned into consensus sequences, reads that shared molecular identifiers were thrown out. MiTCR, with a Q25 quality threshold and the strictest error-elimination algorithm, was used for CDR3 identification, clonotype clustering and error correction. A nonparametric unseen species model with Euler transformation was used to estimate a lower bound on total TCR beta diversity. TCRdb cleaned the public reads at Q25 with fastp, built clones with MiXCR and kept in-frame beta chains. For every CDR3 protein sequence, its rows merge into one entry that carries the most common genes and DNA. TCRdb assigned the V and J calls; the authors' analysis was not used. For this sample the table gives roughly 1.5 million distinct CDR3 sequences, of which about 45% were detected only once. Approximately 4.1% of the sample is taken by the ten largest.

Study-level results and caveats: Donor CMV infection status was unknown, potentially confounding age-related changes in expanded clonotypes. The long-lived group showed more naive CD4+ T cells, fewer expanded clones and increased TCR diversity than the aged group, suggesting age selection. The percentage of naive T cells measured by flow cytometry correlated strongly with observed TCR beta diversity. Bulk unsorted PBMC profiling prevented conclusive comparison of naive and antigen-experienced compartments. Observed TCR beta diversity per million T cells fell roughly linearly with age, and a significant reduction was already apparent by age around 36. Total diversity estimates from one million sequenced T cells were considered lower bounds and underestimates.

The roughly 39 donors, aged about 6 to 95 years, were systemically healthy Caucasian individuals from Russia. Each donor gave roughly 9 milliliters of peripheral blood, drawn into EDTA-treated Vacutainer tubes. Ficoll-Paque density-gradient centrifugation was used to isolate PBMCs, with at least 6.5 million obtained per sample. Total RNA was extracted from PBMCs with Trizol reagent, with at least 5 micrograms obtained per sample. For every donor, flow cytometry on a PBMC aliquot measured the percentage of naive CD45RAhigh/CD27high T cells. Per the germline V gene, LGHNA is the CDR1 and YSLEER is the CDR2. The V and J ends are trimmed by 1 base and 5 bases, leaving 11 bases between them. Including cysteine and phenylalanine, the CDR3 has 15 amino acids. The DNA shown is the 45-base CDR3, in frame from base 1.

The sequence was obtained from a woman aged 18-35 years in good health. The rearrangement joined TRBV4-3 to TRBJ1-4; confidence is insufficient to name the D gene. Material: blood. The CDR3 amino acid sequence is: CASSQGRAENEKLFF. The DNA sequence is as follows: TGCGCCAGCAGCCAAGGGCGAGCCGAGAATGAAAAACTGTTTTTT.